This T cell receptor beta chain was sequenced during a study of T cell repertoires in cytomegalovirus infection. Study background: As its CMV epitopes, the study selected recently identified HLA-C-restricted and well-studied HLA-B-restricted targets. Based on public TCR beta signatures, there were indications of CMV infection and of a matching HLA type.

With regard to this clonotype: Its cognate antigen is unknown.

From the reads, TCRdb called clonotypes with MiXCR, one entry per CDR3 protein. The sample shows 600,000 to 700,000 distinct CDR3 sequences, roughly 30% of them seen only once. This CDR3 has 14 amino acids. The germline V gene encodes CDR1 MNHNY and CDR2 SVGAGI (reference sequence). Trimming removed 7 bases at V and 0 bases at J, with 13 bases between. V usage is TRBV6-6 and J usage is TRBJ2-7; D may be TRBD2 (5 bases). The sequencing here drew on cultured PBMCs, taken from culture after CMV antigen stimulation. This receptor was identified in a human donor in good health (CMV status not recorded). Some clones in this sample may be carry-over from other donors' samples. The CDR3 reads CASTLRGTSYEQYF. The CDR3 coding sequence is TGTGCCAGCACCTTACGGGGAACCTCCTACGAGCAGTACTTC.